The T cell receptor beta chain described here comes from a study of sequential checkpoint blockade in melanoma. Study-level information: Arm A got nivolumab then ipilimumab; arm B the reverse, 1:1.

Repertoires were generated with immunoSEQ multiplex PCR, while TCRdb's copy carries only in-frame clones and drops some. The repertoire holds about 5,100 clones, about a quarter seen once, with about 24% in the top ten. This clone was picked up many times. The CDR3 covers 15 residues. Between the trimmed V and J ends, which lost 4 bases and 1 base, there was a span of 12 bases. CDR1 is MGHRA, CDR2 YSYEKL, per germline. Noted treatment: randomized to nivolumab then ipilimumab (arm A) or the reverse (arm B). The chain couples TRBV4-1 to TRBJ2-3; D possibly corresponds to TRBD2 (5 bases). This sequence was found in a human donor with melanoma. Sequenced here: tumor tissue (inferred from file names), sampled from a patient given nivolumab and ipilimumab in sequence. This chain's CDR3 is CASSRSSGGTDTQYF. In DNA, the CDR3 is TGCGCCAGCAGCCGCTCCAGCGGCGGCACAGATACGCAGTATTTT.